Following are 20 T cell receptor beta chains from one sample sequenced in a study of T cells in Graves' hyperthyroidism and ophthalmopathy. TCR beta CDR3 region amplification was performed from RNA transcripts. First-round RT-PCR targeting the TCR CDR3 was performed with the HTBI primer set. TCRdb redid the calling of the multiplex PCR reads with MiXCR, one entry per CDR3 protein. The sample yields about 290,000 distinct CDR3 sequences, about an eighth seen once. The specimen was blood. Every receptor here comes from a woman in her 30s with Graves' hyperthyroidism that later progressed to Graves' ophthalmopathy.

This clonotype appeared many times. The genes are TRBV4-3 and TRBJ2-7; no clear D gene. This CDR3 is built from 12 residues. The germline CDR1 and CDR2 sequences are LGHNA and YSLEER. As DNA, the CDR3 is TGCGCAGAATATCCGGGCTATTACGAGCAGTACTTC. Protein product: CAEYPGYYEQYF.

This clonotype was recorded many times. The chain combines TRBV11-2 with TRBJ2-7; perhaps TRBD2 as D (6 bases). V lost 4 bases and J lost 3, with 16 bases in between. There are 15 residues in the CDR3. The germline gives CDR1 SGHAT, CDR2 FQNNGV. CDR3 DNA: TGTGCCAGCAGCTCCTCCTCAGGAGCGGGCTACGAGCAGTACTTC. Translating gives CASSSSSGAGYEQYF.

This clonotype was found many times. The V gene is TRBV5-1, the J gene TRBJ2-6; TRBD1 matches at 7 bases. V shed 1 base, J shed 2 bases, and the junction held 0 bases outside the gene matches. The CDR3 spans 15 residues. Germline V gene lookup returns CDR1 SGHRS and CDR2 YFSETQ. CDR3 DNA sequence: TGCGCCAGCAGCTTGACAGGGGCTGGGGCCAACGTCCTGACTTTC. This codes for CASSLTGAGANVLTF.

At least ten counts were recorded for this clonotype. The chain recombines TRBV10-3 with TRBJ1-2; perhaps TRBD1 as D (6 bases). Germline V gene sequence: CDR1 ENHRY, CDR2 SYGVKD. The CDR3 totals 15 residues. V shed 6 bases and J shed 7 bases, with 21 bases lying between them. CDR3 region: CAISSLSNRASGYTF. In DNA, the CDR3 is TGTGCCATCAGCTCGCTTTCGAACAGGGCTAGTGGCTACACCTTC.

This clonotype was picked up many times. The J gene is TRBJ2-1, the V gene TRBV6-2 or TRBV6-3; TRBD2 agrees at 7 bases. Germline CDR1 and CDR2: MNHEY and SVGEGT. V dropped 6 bases and J dropped 9; count of bases not matched to a gene: 17. The CDR3 covers 16 residues. The CDR3 sequence: CASRIMREGAFSEQFF. Here the CDR3 DNA reads TGTGCCAGCAGGATCATGAGGGAGGGAGCTTTCAGTGAGCAGTTCTTC.

This clonotype was detected a few times. The chain has TRBV6-5 and TRBJ2-1, with TRBD2 as a possible D gene (5 bases). Per germline, CDR1 MNHEY and CDR2 SVGAGI. The CDR3 extends over 15 amino acids. V dropped 3 bases and J dropped 5 bases, with 14 bases sitting between them. CDR3: CASSYVAYSNNEQFF. The CDR3 DNA follows: TGTGCCAGCAGTTATGTAGCGTATTCGAACAATGAGCAGTTCTTC.

The chain joins TRBV28 to TRBJ2-1, with 11 nucleotides matching TRBD2. The CDR3 covers 15 residues. J lost 7 bases, V lost 2 bases, and 4 bases had no gene match. Germline loops: CDR1 MDHEN, CDR2 SYDVKM. CDR3 nucleotide sequence: TGTGCCAGCAGTTTACAAGCTAGCGGGGGGAATGAGCAGTTCTTC. Its protein is CASSLQASGGNEQFF.

The rearrangement joins TRBV7-8 to TRBJ1-4, with no clear D. Trimming left V 5 bases short and J 5 bases short, with 24 bases between. The CDR3 sequence is 18 residues long. Germline lookup yields CDR1 SGHVS and CDR2 FQNEAQ. The CDR3 DNA reads TGTGCCAGCAGCCCCCTAATGGTGATGGGCGAAGAAAATGAAAAACTGTTTTTT. Protein product: CASSPLMVMGEENEKLFF. Filled out from reference TRBV7-8 and TRBJ1-4, the complete variable domain reads GAGVSQSPRYKVAKRGQDVALRCDPISGHVSLFWYQQALGQGPEFLTYFQNEAQLDKSGLPSDRFFAERPEGSVSTLKIQRTQQEDSAVYLCASSPLMVMGEENEKLFFGSGTQLSVL.

This clonotype was counted many times. The genes are TRBV28 and TRBJ2-1; D remains unclear. V lost 4 bases to trimming and J lost 8 bases, with 6 bases between them. Germline-derived CDR1 and CDR2 are MDHEN and SYDVKM. This CDR3 contains 11 residues. In DNA, the CDR3 is TGTGCCAGCAGTTCCTTCGATGAGCAGTTCTTC. Protein sequence: CASSSFDEQFF.

The sample holds a few counts of this clonotype. This chain connects TRBV4-2 to TRBJ2-7; D call uncertain. The length of the CDR3 is 15 residues. Germline CDR1 and CDR2: LGHNA and YNFKEQ. Trimming shortened V by 0 bases and J by 6 bases, and 15 bases separated the two germline ends. The CDR3 is CASSQDTSSQTEQYF. CDR3 coding DNA: TGTGCCAGCAGCCAAGACACGAGCTCCCAGACCGAGCAGTACTTC.

The sample holds many counts of this clonotype. The CDR3 DNA follows: TGTGCCAGCAGCATGGGCCTGGGGGCATTCGATGGCTACACCTTC. Protein sequence: CASSMGLGAFDGYTF. The chain uses TRBV12-3 or TRBV12-4 and TRBJ1-2; tentatively, D is TRBD1 (6 bases). V was shortened by 6 bases and J by 6 bases, with 20 bases between the two germline ends. The CDR3 extends over 15 amino acids.

This clonotype appeared a few times. The chain has TRBV27 and TRBJ2-1; 8 positions match TRBD2. CDR3 length equals 15 residues. The ends lost 3 bases at V and 2 bases at J; junction bases unmatched: 3. Per germline, CDR1 MNHEY and CDR2 SMNVEV (reference sequence). The CDR3 DNA is TGTGCCAGCAGTTTTAGCGGGACCCCCTACAATGAGCAGTTCTTC. This codes for CASSFSGTPYNEQFF.

This clonotype was found many times. The chain combines TRBV4-3 with TRBJ2-1; TRBD2 agrees at 8 bases. CDR3 length: 16 amino acids. Unmatched junction bases numbered 8, after V lost 1 base and J lost 6 bases. CDR1 and CDR2 from the germline V gene are LGHNA and YSLEER. The CDR3 here is CASSQGHGAGGNEQFF. The CDR3 DNA reads TGCGCCAGCAGCCAAGGACACGGCGCGGGGGGCAATGAGCAGTTCTTC.

This clonotype was detected only a few times. The chain joins TRBV9 to TRBJ2-5; a possible D gene is TRBD2 (5 bases). V shed 1 base and J shed 4 bases, with 14 bases lying between them. The length of the CDR3 is 15 residues. The germline gives CDR1 SGDLS, CDR2 YYNGEE. The CDR3 protein is CASSVNGKGAETQYF. The CDR3 DNA reads as TGTGCCAGCAGCGTAAACGGGAAAGGTGCAGAGACCCAGTACTTC.

In its sample, this clonotype was seen a few times. The CDR3 region is CASRIGTGELANTGELFF. The CDR3 coding sequence is TGTGCCAGCAGGATCGGGACAGGGGAGCTCGCGAACACCGGGGAGCTGTTTTTT. This chain uses TRBV6-1 with TRBJ2-2; 10 bases match TRBD1. The germline gives CDR1 MNHNS, CDR2 SASEGT. The trim removed 6 bases at V and 0 bases at J, leaving 10 bases unmatched. The CDR3 loop spans 18 amino acids.

This clonotype has at least ten counts. The chain couples TRBV5-1 to TRBJ2-5; the D is unclear. Germline CDR1 and CDR2: SGHRS and YFSETQ. Between the trimmed V and J ends, which lost 3 bases and 3 bases, there was a span of 6 bases. This CDR3 has 12 residues. The CDR3 reads CASSYGKETQYF. The CDR3 DNA reads as TGCGCCAGCAGCTACGGAAAAGAGACCCAGTACTTC.

This clonotype was observed at least ten times. Its ends do not fully match the called genes, so a read error is possible. This chain uses TRBV7-7 with TRBJ2-7; unclear D gene. Germline CDR1 is SSHAT and CDR2 is FNYEAQ (reference sequence). The length of the CDR3 is 12 residues. The CDR3 region has the DNA TGTGCTAGCAGCCCCATGGGTGGCGAGCAGTACTTC. Amino acid sequence: CASSPMGGEQYF.

Comments on this clonotype: This may be a read error, as it is one base from a much larger clone. The chain joins TRBV10-3 to TRBJ2-2; D possibly matches TRBD1 or TRBD2 (6 bases each). Germline V gene lookup returns CDR1 ENHRY and CDR2 SYGVKD. This CDR3 contains 13 residues. The CDR3 nucleotides read TGTGCCATCAGTCACGGGGACACCGGGGGGCTGTTTTTT. Its translation is CAISHGDTGGLFF.

This clonotype appeared once. The chain links TRBV4-2 to TRBJ2-5; 10 nucleotides line up with TRBD2. Per the germline V gene, CDR1 is LGHNA and CDR2 is YNFKEQ. The V gene end was trimmed by 0 bases and the J gene end by 5 bases; junction bases not matched to a gene: 9. This CDR3 contains 17 residues. This chain's CDR3 is CASSQDPYSGRAETQYF. The CDR3 coding sequence is TGTGCCAGCAGCCAAGATCCCTACAGCGGGAGGGCGGAGACCCAGTACTTC.

This clonotype has at least ten counts. V usage is TRBV3-1 and J usage is TRBJ1-2; TRBD1 matches 9 bases. Trimming took 1 base from V and 2 from J; bases not matched to a gene: 5. The germline CDR1 and CDR2 sequences are LGHDT and YNNKEL (reference sequence). CDR3 size: 16 residues. The CDR3 nucleotides read TGTGCCAGCAGCCAAGTCGGACAGGGGACCAACTATGGCTACACCTTC. Protein product: CASSQVGQGTNYGYTF.